This T cell receptor beta chain was recovered during a study of CD8 T cells in ankylosing spondylitis. TCRdb processed the 5' RACE reads anew with MiXCR; each CDR3 protein has one entry. The sample lists roughly 700,000 distinct CDR3 sequences, around 20% occurring once. CDR1 and CDR2 from the germline V gene are DFQATT and SNEGSKA (reference sequence). Trimming removed 1 base from V and 3 bases from J; junction bases left unmatched: 3. This CDR3 region has 14 residues. In the case of this clonotype: Its target is not known.

Findings of the study overall: Characteristic of ankylosing spondylitis blood, it appeared, was a TCR beta motif comprising several highly homologous variants. The disease-linked clones had a CD8+ phenotype and low blood frequencies.

The chain carries TRBV20-1 and TRBJ2-7; 10 nucleotides match TRBD2. The sequenced sample was blood, either unsorted or a sorted T cell fraction (not recorded which). The receptor comes from a male donor with ankylosing spondylitis. The CDR3 loop is CSARASSGSYEQYF. The CDR3 DNA reads as TGCAGTGCTAGAGCGTCTAGCGGGAGCTACGAGCAGTACTTC.